The T cell receptor (beta chain) under discussion was sequenced for a study of cytomegalovirus exposure and HLA in healthy donors. For this clone: Its antigen is unknown.

Trimming removed 4 bases from V and 10 bases from J, with 14 bases in between. The CDR3 is 13 amino acids. The germline CDR1 and CDR2 sequences are GTSNPN and SVGIG (reference sequence). Study-level points and caveats: Apparent HLA restriction characterized most CMV-associated TCR beta chains in a later analysis.

PCR amplification relied on 60 Vbeta primers (plus 13 Jbeta primers). The repertoire was sequenced with immunoSEQ multiplex PCR; TCRdb's copy has only in-frame clones and lacks some. The profile shows about 130,000 clones, more than 75% of them singletons. The receptor was isolated from a man between 25 and 39 years old in good health and CMV-seronegative. Specimen: PBMCs. The chain combines TRBV30 with TRBJ1-6; D perhaps matches TRBD1 (6 bases). For the CDR3, the DNA is TGTGCCTGGACAATACAGGGTGAATCACCCCTCCACTTT. Translated: CAWTIQGESPLHF.